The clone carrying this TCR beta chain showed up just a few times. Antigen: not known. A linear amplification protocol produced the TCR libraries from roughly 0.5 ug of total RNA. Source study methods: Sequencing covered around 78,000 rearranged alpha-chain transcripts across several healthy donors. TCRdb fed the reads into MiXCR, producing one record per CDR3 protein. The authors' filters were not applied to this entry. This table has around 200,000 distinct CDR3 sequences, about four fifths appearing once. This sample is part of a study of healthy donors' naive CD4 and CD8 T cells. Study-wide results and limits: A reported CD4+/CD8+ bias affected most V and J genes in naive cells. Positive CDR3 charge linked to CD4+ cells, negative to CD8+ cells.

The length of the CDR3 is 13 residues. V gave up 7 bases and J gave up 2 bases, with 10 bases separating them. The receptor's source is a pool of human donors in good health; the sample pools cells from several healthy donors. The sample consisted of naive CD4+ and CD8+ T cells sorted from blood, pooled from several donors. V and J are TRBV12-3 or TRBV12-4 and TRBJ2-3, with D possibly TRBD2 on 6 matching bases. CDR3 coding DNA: TGTGCCAGCACGGGACTTCTCACAGATACGCAGTATTTT. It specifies CASTGLLTDTQYF.